The 26 T cell receptor beta chains listed next were all sequenced from one sample in a study of blood T cell repertoires in COVID-19. TCRdb keeps only in-frame clones here, not all; method: immunoSEQ multiplex PCR. The data show 170,000 or so clones, with more than 85% seen just once and around 3% held by the top ten. Source material: peripheral blood. These receptors all stem from a man in his forties with active or convalescent COVID-19.

The chain employs TRBV6-1 and TRBJ1-6, with D unclear. Per germline, CDR1 MNHNS and CDR2 SASEGT. This CDR3 is built from 18 residues. V lost 0 bases and J lost 2, with 14 bases in between. The CDR3 DNA sequence: TGTGCCAGCAGTGAAGCGGGTGAGGGCAAGGCCTATAATTCACCCCTCCACTTT. Translated, it gives CASSEAGEGKAYNSPLHF.

The CDR3 DNA follows: TGTGCCAGAAGGTGGACAGGGGACAGCTCTGGAAACACCATATATTTT. Residues: CARRWTGDSSGNTIYF. The chain links TRBV5-3 to TRBJ1-3; 9 bases match TRBD1. TRBV5-3 is given ORF status, its function remaining uncertain. The junction had 6 bases not matched to a gene; V was cut back by 5 bases and J by 0 bases. This CDR3 is 16 amino acids long.

CDR3 protein: CASSLAGTGNNQPQHF. In nucleotides, the CDR3 is TGTGCCAGTAGTCTCGCCGGGACAGGGAATAATCAGCCCCAGCATTTT. The chain joins TRBV19 to TRBJ1-5; 9 nucleotides align to TRBD1. This CDR3 comprises 16 residues. Trimming at V came to 5 bases and at J to 4 bases, leaving 9 bases not matched to a gene. Looked up from germline, CDR1 is LNHDA and CDR2 is SQIVND (reference sequence).

This sequence joins TRBV6-2 or TRBV6-3 and TRBJ1-5, with 10 positions matching TRBD1. Germline CDR1 reads MNHEY; CDR2 reads SVGEGT. With 2 bases clipped from V and 6 bases from J, the junction kept 1 base outside the gene matches. The CDR3 covers 14 residues. CDR3 nucleotides: TGTGCCAGCAGTTACGGGACAGGGGCTCAGCCCCAGCATTTT. As protein: CASSYGTGAQPQHF.

The chain has TRBV7-9 and TRBJ1-2; 10 bases are a match to TRBD1. Germline lookup yields CDR1 SEHNR and CDR2 FQNEAQ (reference sequence). V lost 4 bases and J lost 7; bases outside the gene matches: 9. This CDR3 comprises 15 residues. The CDR3 DNA reads TGTGCCAGCAGCTCGACAGGGGGCGCGGTTCGTGGCTACACCTTC. The encoded protein is CASSSTGGAVRGYTF.

This clone was seen a single time. The DNA of the CDR3 is TGTGCTAGTGTCCTAGCCTCCGGCACTGAAGCTTTCTTT. The encoded protein is CASVLASGTEAFF. The chain is built from TRBV12-5 and TRBJ1-1; D unclear. The CDR3 length is 13 residues. V lost 7 bases to trimming and J lost 4 bases, with 13 bases between them. Germline V gives CDR1 LGHNT, CDR2 FRNRAP.

This rearrangement joins TRBV3-1 (or the pseudogene TRBV3-2) to TRBJ2-7; 11 bases line up with TRBD2. The V gene end was trimmed by 1 base and the J gene end by 4 bases; junction bases not matched to a gene: 3. Germline V gene sequence: CDR1 LGHDT, CDR2 YNNKEL (reference sequence). This CDR3 has 15 amino acids. The CDR3: CASSQVSSGGYEQYF. The CDR3 DNA reads TGTGCCAGCAGCCAAGTATCTAGCGGGGGGTACGAGCAGTACTTC.

The J gene is TRBJ1-1, the V gene TRBV30; D remains unclear. Germline values: CDR1 GTSNPN, CDR2 SVGIG (reference sequence). The CDR3 spans 12 residues. With 5 bases removed from V and 6 bases from J, the gap between germline ends came to 13 bases. Written as DNA, the CDR3 is TGTGCCTGGGGGTTTGGGCACTCTGAAGCTTTCTTT. It specifies CAWGFGHSEAFF.

The gene calls are TRBV7-9 and TRBJ2-1; 11 nucleotides line up with TRBD2. Germline V gene sequence: CDR1 SEHNR, CDR2 FQNEAQ (reference sequence). With V trimmed by 3 bases and J by 9 bases, 4 bases remained unmatched. The CDR3 spans 14 residues. For the CDR3, the DNA is TGTGCCAGCAGCTTGACTAGCGGGGTCCCTGAGCAGTTCTTC. It is translated as CASSLTSGVPEQFF. Full variable domain (rest looked up from reference TRBV7-9 and TRBJ2-1): DTGVSQNPRHKITKRGQNVTFRCDPISEHNRLYWYRQTLGQGPEFLTYFQNEAQLEKSRLLSDRFSAERPKGSFSTLEIQRTEQGDSAMYLCASSLTSGVPEQFFGPGTRLTVL.

The chain uses TRBV4-3 and TRBJ2-7, with 7 bases aligning to TRBD1. The CDR3 spans 15 residues. CDR1 LGHNA and CDR2 YSLEER come from the germline V gene. The V segment lost 2 bases and the J segment 0 bases; nucleotides outside the gene matches: 4. In nucleotides, the CDR3 is TGCGCCAGCAGCCAACGGACAGGTTACTCCTACGAGCAGTACTTC. Its translation is CASSQRTGYSYEQYF.

Comments on this clone: The junction departs from germline at one end; a sequencing error may be responsible. The rearrangement uses TRBV7-7 and TRBJ2-1; 8 nucleotides line up with TRBD1. This CDR3 has 13 residues. CDR1 SSHAT and CDR2 FNYEAQ come from the germline V gene (reference sequence). The CDR3 reads CASSSGQEGEQFF. CDR3 coding DNA: TGTGCTAGCAGCTCGGGACAGGAGGGTGAGCAGTTCTTC.

The rearrangement links TRBV6-5 to TRBJ2-1; the D gene is possibly TRBD1 (6 bases). The CDR3 loop spans 16 amino acids. Trimming stripped 4 bases from V and 0 bases from J, with 13 bases between. Germline V gives CDR1 MNHEY, CDR2 SVGAGI. The CDR3 DNA follows: TGTGCCAGCAGTTCCCTTGGGGGCAGCTCCTACAATGAGCAGTTCTTC. Protein product: CASSSLGGSSYNEQFF.

This rearrangement joins TRBV4-2 to TRBJ1-1; possibly TRBD1 for D (5 bases). Germline CDR1 LGHNA, CDR2 YNFKEQ. V was clipped by 1 base and J by 6 bases, with 9 bases between them. CDR3 length equals 13 residues. CDR3 region: CASSQADISEAFF. For the CDR3, the DNA is TGTGCCAGCAGCCAAGCGGACATCTCTGAAGCTTTCTTT.

The V and J genes are TRBV16 and TRBJ1-1; 8 nucleotides match TRBD1. The germline V gene encodes CDR1 KGHSY and CDR2 FQNENV. V was clipped by 4 bases and J by 0 bases; unmatched bases: 4. This CDR3 region has 15 residues. The CDR3 coding sequence is TGTGCCAGCAGCCGGACAGGGCCGATGAACACTGAAGCTTTCTTT. Protein sequence: CASSRTGPMNTEAFF.

The genes are TRBV3-1 (or the pseudogene TRBV3-2) and TRBJ2-1; 8 bases fit TRBD2. The length of the CDR3 is 14 residues. V gave up 1 base and J gave up 8 bases; unmatched junction bases: 4. Germline values: CDR1 LGHDT, CDR2 YNNKEL (reference sequence). The CDR3 sequence: CASSQAGGPYEQFF. CDR3 DNA: TGTGCCAGCAGCCAAGCGGGGGGGCCCTATGAGCAGTTCTTC.

This clone was recorded once. The CDR3 loop is CASSGTGGTEAFF. CDR3 DNA: TGTGCCAGCAGCGGTACAGGGGGCACTGAAGCTTTCTTT. The chain couples TRBV28 to TRBJ1-1, with 8 bases lining up with TRBD1. The germline CDR1 and CDR2 sequences are MDHEN and SYDVKM. V lost 6 bases, J lost 4 bases, and 4 bases stayed unmatched. The CDR3 covers 13 residues.

The gene calls are TRBV5-4 and TRBJ2-7; the match to TRBD2 covers 11 bases. The CDR3 runs to 12 residues. J gave up 7 bases and V 8 bases, and 5 bases lay outside the gene matches. Per the germline V gene, CDR1 is SGHNT and CDR2 is YYREEE (reference sequence). CDR3 residues: CASTSGGGEQYF. CDR3 nucleotides: TGTGCCAGTACTAGCGGGGGAGGTGAGCAGTACTTC.

This clone was observed a single time. The V gene is TRBV19, the J gene TRBJ2-5, with D tentatively TRBD1 (6 bases). Trimming shortened V by 10 bases and J by 0 bases, and 27 bases separated the two germline ends. Germline CDR1 reads LNHDA; CDR2 reads SQIVND (reference sequence). The CDR3 runs 18 residues. This chain's CDR3 is CATAQSQGIPLYQETQYF. CDR3 bases: TGTGCCACCGCACAGTCACAGGGAATTCCCTTGTACCAAGAGACCCAGTACTTC. The full variable domain, its missing parts supplied by reference TRBV19 and TRBJ2-5, is DGGITQSPKYLFRKEGQNVTLSCEQNLNHDAMYWYRQDPGQGLRLIYYSQIVNDFQKGDIAEGYSVSREKKESFPLTVTSAQKNPTAFYLCATAQSQGIPLYQETQYFGPGTRLLVL.

The chain joins TRBV9 to TRBJ1-1, with 11 nucleotides matching TRBD1. The ends lost 4 bases at V and 4 bases at J; junction bases unmatched: 9. Germline-derived CDR1 and CDR2 are SGDLS and YYNGEE. The CDR3 totals 16 residues. CDR3 protein: CASSPRTGGLGTEAFF. The CDR3 nucleotides read TGTGCCAGCAGCCCTCGGACAGGGGGCCTTGGCACTGAAGCTTTCTTT.

The chain has TRBV12-5 and TRBJ1-6; 12 nucleotides agree with TRBD1. Germline trimming cut 5 bases from V and 7 bases from J; bases unmatched to any gene: 9. The CDR3 totals 17 residues. The germline V gene encodes CDR1 LGHNT and CDR2 FRNRAP. CDR3 nucleotides: TGTGCTAGTGGTGCTGGGACAGGGGGCGCCTGGAATTCACCCCTCCACTTT. Its protein product is CASGAGTGGAWNSPLHF.

The chain carries TRBV9 and TRBJ2-2, with 8 bases matching TRBD2. The V segment lost 1 base and the J segment 6 bases; nucleotides outside the gene matches: 5. Germline values: CDR1 SGDLS, CDR2 YYNGEE. The CDR3 runs to 15 residues. The CDR3 nucleotides are TGTGCCAGCAGCGTAACCGGGGGGGCAGCCGGGGAGCTGTTTTTT. It specifies CASSVTGGAAGELFF.

This clone has only a few counts. The J gene is TRBJ1-6, the V gene TRBV28, with D possibly TRBD1 on 6 matching bases. Trimming removed 2 bases from V and 7 bases from J, with 12 bases in between. CDR3 length equals 15 residues. The germline CDR1 and CDR2 sequences are MDHEN and SYDVKM. The CDR3 is CASSLNLRGNSPLHF. The CDR3 bases are TGTGCCAGCAGTTTAAATCTCAGGGGCAATTCACCCCTCCACTTT. The whole variable domain, filled in from reference TRBV28 and TRBJ1-6, reads DVKVTQSSRYLVKRTGEKVFLECVQDMDHENMFWYRQDPGLGLRLIYFSYDVKMKEKGDIPEGYSVSREKKERFSLILESASTNQTSMYLCASSLNLRGNSPLHFGNGTRLTVT.

J is TRBJ1-4 and V is TRBV29-1; no clear D gene. The germline V gene encodes CDR1 SQVTM and CDR2 ANQGSEA. The CDR3 has 11 residues. As DNA, the CDR3 is TGCACCGGGAGTTGGAGTGAAAAACTGTTTTTT. This encodes CTGSWSEKLFF.

This chain joins TRBV7-2 and TRBJ2-3, with TRBD2 identical over 11 bases. The V segment lost 5 bases and the J segment 4 bases; nucleotides outside the gene matches: 5. The CDR3 loop spans 15 amino acids. Germline values: CDR1 SGHTA, CDR2 FQGNSA. DNA of the CDR3: TGTGCCAGCAGCCTCCTAGCGGGGGGTGCAGATACGCAGTATTTT. Amino acids: CASSLLAGGADTQYF.

The J gene is TRBJ2-7, the V gene TRBV19, with TRBD1 matching over 9 bases. The germline CDR1 and CDR2 sequences are LNHDA and SQIVND (reference sequence). The V segment lost 2 bases and the J segment 2 bases; nucleotides outside the gene matches: 13. This CDR3 has 18 residues. The CDR3 nucleotides are TGTGCCAGTAGTATATCCCCCCCTTCCGGGACAGGGACCTACGAGCAGTACTTC. Its translation is CASSISPPSGTGTYEQYF.

The chain links TRBV6-4 to TRBJ1-5; no firm D call. From germline, CDR1 is MRHNA and CDR2 SNTAGT. CDR3 length equals 15 residues. Trimming left V 3 bases short and J 5 bases short, with 14 bases between. CDR3 bases: TGTGCCAGCAGTGATGGAGGAGGGTTTTATCAGCCCCAGCATTTT. Its translation is CASSDGGGFYQPQHF.